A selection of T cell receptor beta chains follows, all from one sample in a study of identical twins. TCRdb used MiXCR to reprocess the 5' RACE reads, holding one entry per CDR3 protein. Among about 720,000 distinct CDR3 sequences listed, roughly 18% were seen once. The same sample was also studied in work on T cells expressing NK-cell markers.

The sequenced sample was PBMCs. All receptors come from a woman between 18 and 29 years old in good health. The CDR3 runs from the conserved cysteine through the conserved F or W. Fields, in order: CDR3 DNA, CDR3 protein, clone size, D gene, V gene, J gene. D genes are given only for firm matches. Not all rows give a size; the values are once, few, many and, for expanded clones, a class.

DNA: TGCGCCAGCAGCCAAGATCTGACAGGGGGCTGGAATACGCAGTATTTT
CDR3: CASSQDLTGGWNTQYF
size: few
D: TRBD1
V: TRBV4-1
J: TRBJ2-3

DNA: TGTGCCAGCAGCTTAGAGGGCCCCGAAGCTTTCTTT
CDR3: CASSLEGPEAFF
size: many
D: .
V: TRBV5-1
J: TRBJ1-1

DNA: TGTGCCAGCAGCATCCAGGGGGAGAACACCGGGGAGCTGTTTTTT
CDR3: CASSIQGENTGELFF
size: few
D: TRBD1
V: TRBV5-4
J: TRBJ2-2

DNA: TGTGCCAGCAGCCTAAGGGACCCAGGTGGGAACACTGAAGCTTTCTTT
CDR3: CASSLRDPGGNTEAFF
size: .
D: .
V: TRBV7-7
J: TRBJ1-1

DNA: TGTGCCAGCAGTTACGATCAGGGGGCATCCCTCTTC
CDR3: CASSYDQGASLF
size: .
D: TRBD1
V: TRBV6-6
J: TRBJ2-1

DNA: TGTGCCAGCAGCTTAGCAAGTCAGGGTTTAGACAAAAACATTCAGTACTTC
CDR3: CASSLASQGLDKNIQYF
size: .
D: .
V: TRBV13
J: TRBJ2-4

DNA: TGTGCCAGCAGCCAGACTAGCGGGGCTTACAATGAGCAGTTCTTC
CDR3: CASSQTSGAYNEQFF
size: .
D: TRBD2
V: TRBV3-1
J: TRBJ2-1

DNA: TGTGCCAGCAGCCGACCGGGGGGCAGGATCAATCAGCCCCAGCATTTT
CDR3: CASSRPGGRINQPQHF
size: few
D: .
V: TRBV21-1
J: TRBJ1-5

DNA: TGTGCCAGCAGTATCGGGGGGGAATATGAGCAGTTCTTC
CDR3: CASSIGGEYEQFF
size: .
D: TRBD2
V: TRBV6-1
J: TRBJ2-1

DNA: TGCAGTGCTAGTCGTGGGGGCGATCAGCCCCAGCATTTT
CDR3: CSASRGGDQPQHF
size: .
D: .
V: TRBV20-1
J: TRBJ1-5

DNA: TGCGCCAGCAGCCAAGCGGGGGGAAACTATGGCTACACCTTC
CDR3: CASSQAGGNYGYTF
size: .
D: .
V: TRBV4-3
J: TRBJ1-2

DNA: TGTGCCAGCAGCATATCCTTTAGCGGGGGGGCTTCGGTGCAGTACTTC
CDR3: CASSISFSGGASVQYF
size: few
D: TRBD2
V: TRBV7-3
J: TRBJ2-7

DNA: TGCAGTGCTAGAGACAGTAGCGGATACTACGAGCAGTACTTC
CDR3: CSARDSSGYYEQYF
size: .
D: .
V: TRBV20-1
J: TRBJ2-7

DNA: TGTGCCAGCATCTCGGGGACAACCGGGGCTCATACTGAGCAGTTCTTC
CDR3: CASISGTTGAHTEQFF
size: many
D: .
V: TRBV27
J: TRBJ2-1

DNA: TGTGCTAGTGGTTTGGACCGTCGCGGACTAGCGGGAGGGTCTCGTGAGCAGTACTTC
CDR3: CASGLDRRGLAGGSREQYF
size: few
D: TRBD2
V: TRBV12-5
J: TRBJ2-7

DNA: TGTGCCAGCAGCTTAACGCGGGACACCACTCCGAGCGGGGAGCTGTTTTTT
CDR3: CASSLTRDTTPSGELFF
size: once
D: .
V: TRBV7-2
J: TRBJ2-2

DNA: TGTGCCAGCAGCGTAGTAGGGACTGCGGGTATCGAGCAGTACTTC
CDR3: CASSVVGTAGIEQYF
size: .
D: .
V: TRBV9
J: TRBJ2-7

DNA: TGTGCCAGCAGCTTGCCGAGGAACACCGGGGAGCTGTTTTTT
CDR3: CASSLPRNTGELFF
size: .
D: .
V: TRBV5-4
J: TRBJ2-2

DNA: TGTGCCAGCAGTTACCCAGGGGGCTATCAGCCCCAGCATTTT
CDR3: CASSYPGGYQPQHF
size: .
D: TRBD1
V: TRBV6-5
J: TRBJ1-5

DNA: TGCAGCGTTGATCTGCGCGGACAAGAGACCCAGTACTTC
CDR3: CSVDLRGQETQYF
size: once
D: .
V: TRBV29-1
J: TRBJ2-5

DNA: TGTGCCAGCAGCATCCGCGGGGGGACCTACGAGCAGTACTTC
CDR3: CASSIRGGTYEQYF
size: .
D: TRBD2
V: TRBV5-5
J: TRBJ2-7

DNA: TGTGCCAGCAGACGGGGGGAAAACACCGGGGAGCTGTTTTTT
CDR3: CASRRGENTGELFF
size: .
D: TRBD2
V: TRBV2
J: TRBJ2-2

DNA: TGCAGTGCTGTGGGACAGATGAACACTGAAGCTTTCTTT
CDR3: CSAVGQMNTEAFF
size: .
D: TRBD1
V: TRBV20-1
J: TRBJ1-1

DNA: TGTGCCAGCAGCGAAATCGACAGGGGAATTTCGGACGAGCAGTACTTC
CDR3: CASSEIDRGISDEQYF
size: few
D: TRBD1
V: TRBV12-3/TRBV12-4
J: TRBJ2-7

DNA: TGTGCCAGCAGCCAAACTCGAAGCGGGTGGGGGAATGAGCAGTTCTTC
CDR3: CASSQTRSGWGNEQFF
size: .
D: .
V: TRBV14
J: TRBJ2-1

DNA: TGTGCCACTCGGGACACCGATACTTACAATGAGCAGTTCTTC
CDR3: CATRDTDTYNEQFF
size: .
D: .
V: TRBV15
J: TRBJ2-1

DNA: TGTGCCAGCAGCTTGGGACAGCGCCATGAGCAGTTCTTC
CDR3: CASSLGQRHEQFF
size: few
D: .
V: TRBV5-6
J: TRBJ2-1

DNA: TGTGCCAGCAGTGGATCGGGGAACACTGAAGCTTTCTTT
CDR3: CASSGSGNTEAFF
size: .
D: .
V: TRBV12-3/TRBV12-4
J: TRBJ1-1

DNA: TGTGCCTGGAGTGTACGCGGACCCCGGTGGGCCTACGAGCAGTACTTC
CDR3: CAWSVRGPRWAYEQYF
size: .
D: .
V: TRBV30
J: TRBJ2-7

DNA: TGTGCCACCAGTGGACTGGGTGGGGGGGCCGATGAGCAGTTCTTC
CDR3: CATSGLGGGADEQFF
size: few
D: .
V: TRBV24-1
J: TRBJ2-1

DNA: TGCGCCAGCAGCCCCGGGGTTGGAGGGACTTTGGAGCAGTACTTC
CDR3: CASSPGVGGTLEQYF
size: .
D: .
V: TRBV5-1
J: TRBJ2-7

DNA: TGTGCCAGCAGCTTGGCGGGAGACGCAGATACGCAGTATTTT
CDR3: CASSLAGDADTQYF
size: many
D: TRBD2
V: TRBV5-1
J: TRBJ2-3

DNA: TGCAGTGCGAGGGATACCTCTGGGGCCAACGTCCTGACTTTC
CDR3: CSARDTSGANVLTF
size: many
D: .
V: TRBV20-1
J: TRBJ2-6

DNA: TGCAGTGCTAGAGATTCGGCGATAGGCACAGATACGCAGTATTTT
CDR3: CSARDSAIGTDTQYF
size: .
D: .
V: TRBV20-1
J: TRBJ2-3

DNA: TGCGCCAGCAGGGAAATCTTGCAAGAGACCCAGTACTTC
CDR3: CASREILQETQYF
size: .
D: .
V: TRBV5-1
J: TRBJ2-5

DNA: TGTGCCTGCAGTTTCTACGGAGGACAGGGCGTTTCGGGAGATACGCAGTATTTT
CDR3: CACSFYGGQGVSGDTQYF
size: .
D: TRBD1
V: TRBV2
J: TRBJ2-3